The following is a T cell receptor (beta chain) sequence with its context. Per the study methods: Nucleated cell counts were estimated from reference gene primer amplification. The repertoire was sequenced with immunoSEQ multiplex PCR; TCRdb's copy has only in-frame clones and lacks some. The V and J calls and clone size are taken from that table; D and trimming were inferred from the DNA. The table records 300,000 to 350,000 clones, 85% to 90% of them present only once. These data belong to a study of blood T cell repertoires in COVID-19. Looking at the study overall: Acute and convalescent COVID-19 specimens originated in the United States, Italy and Spain. T cells, B-cell-depleted T cells, or PBMCs supplied cDNA or gDNA.

Seattle enrolled patients during active infection and tracked them longitudinally. The CDR3 loop spans 15 amino acids. Trimming removed 0 bases at V and 4 bases at J, with 7 bases between. Per germline, CDR1 LNHDA and CDR2 SQIVND (reference sequence). Material: peripheral blood. This clonotype originated in a young woman with COVID-19, enrolled during active disease. This rearrangement joins TRBV19 to TRBJ1-6; D remains ambiguous. CDR3 bases: TGTGCCAGTAGTATAGAGGGAGCTTATAATTCACCCCTCCACTTT. Its protein is CASSIEGAYNSPLHF.